The 30 T cell receptor beta chains reported below all come from one sample, sequenced in a study of cytotoxic CD8 clonotypes in ibrutinib-treated CLL. Here immunoSEQ multiplex PCR was the method, and the copy in TCRdb shows in-frame clones only, minus some. Seen here are about 19,000 clones, approximately 81% observed once, and the top ten hold 4.5% to 7%. This material consisted of PBMCs, taken before ibrutinib treatment. The receptors stem from a human donor with chronic lymphocytic leukemia.

V and J are TRBV6-5 and TRBJ1-5; no clear D. The CDR3 loop spans 13 amino acids. CDR1 and CDR2 (germline): MNHEY, SVGAGI. Trimming took 5 bases from V and 5 from J, leaving 10 bases between them. CDR3 in amino acids: CASSAERDQPQHF. Written as DNA, the CDR3 is TGTGCCAGCAGTGCCGAAAGGGATCAGCCCCAGCATTTT.

This clone was seen a handful of times. This rearrangement joins TRBV5-5 to TRBJ1-5; D unresolved. Germline CDR1 is SGHKS and CDR2 is YYEKEE (reference sequence). The V end was cut by 3 bases, the J end by 4 bases, with 14 bases between. This CDR3 region has 15 residues. This CDR3 is CASSSVVGNNQPQHF. CDR3 coding DNA: TGTGCCAGCAGCTCTGTCGTGGGAAATAATCAGCCCCAGCATTTT.

The genes are TRBV18 and TRBJ1-2, with 7 bases aligning to TRBD1. Germline V gene data show CDR1 as KGHSH and CDR2 as LQKENI. This CDR3 spans 14 amino acids. The V and J ends lost 3 bases and 7 bases, in that order; junction bases with no gene match: 8. This CDR3 is CASSPTDRASGYTF. The DNA for the CDR3 is TGTGCCAGCTCACCGACAGACAGGGCATCTGGCTACACCTTC.

V usage is TRBV7-3 and J usage is TRBJ1-2; 8 bases agree with TRBD1. V was clipped by 5 bases and J by 4 bases; unmatched bases: 3. The CDR3 sequence is 13 residues long. Germline loops: CDR1 SGHTA, CDR2 FQGTGA. CDR3 in DNA: TGTGCCAGCAGCGCAGACAGGGGCTATGGCTACACCTTC. Translating gives CASSADRGYGYTF.

The V and J genes are TRBV19 and TRBJ2-7; D remains unclear. Germline CDR1 is LNHDA and CDR2 is SQIVND (reference sequence). V lost 1 base to trimming and J lost 6 bases, with 13 bases between them. The CDR3 contains 14 residues. The CDR3 coding sequence is TGTGCCAGTAGTATAGGGGCGACTTTTAGCGAGCAGTACTTC. This translates into CASSIGATFSEQYF.

The chain employs TRBV2 and TRBJ2-5; 9 nucleotides match TRBD2. V gave up 6 bases and J gave up 2 bases; unmatched junction bases: 4. CDR3 length equals 14 residues. The germline gives CDR1 SNHLY, CDR2 FYNNEI. In DNA form, the CDR3 reads TGTGCCAGCAGGTATACTAGCGGGCAAGAGACCCAGTACTTC. It specifies CASRYTSGQETQYF.

The chain combines TRBV10-3 with TRBJ1-1; D might be TRBD1 (5 bases). This CDR3 has 14 amino acids. V was clipped by 3 bases and J by 5 bases, with 13 bases between them. From germline, CDR1 is ENHRY and CDR2 SYGVKD. The CDR3 protein is CAISEGQGRTEAFF. CDR3 nucleotide sequence: TGTGCCATCAGTGAAGGGCAGGGACGGACTGAAGCTTTCTTT.

The chain links TRBV5-1 to TRBJ1-4, with TRBD1 matching over 11 bases. This CDR3 has 15 amino acids. Germline V gene lookup returns CDR1 SGHRS and CDR2 YFSETQ. J was trimmed by 8 bases and V by 4 bases; bases with no gene match: 7. The CDR3 loop reads CASSTAGTGGEKLFF. The CDR3 bases are TGCGCCAGCAGCACCGCCGGGACAGGGGGAGAAAAACTGTTTTTT.

The chain links TRBV7-8 to TRBJ1-3, with 8 bases aligning to TRBD1. CDR1 is SGHVS, CDR2 FQNEAQ, per germline. This CDR3 is built from 18 residues. After removal of 2 bases from V and 0 bases from J, the junction contained 9 bases not matched to a gene. CDR3 loop: CASSLYKDRVGSGNTIYF. The CDR3, as DNA: TGTGCCAGCAGCTTATACAAGGACAGGGTAGGCTCTGGAAACACCATATATTTT.

This clone has only a few counts. V usage is TRBV7-2 and J usage is TRBJ1-2; D unresolved. There are 15 residues in the CDR3. Trimming removed 2 bases at V and 3 bases at J, with 13 bases between. Germline V CDR1 and CDR2: SGHTA, FQGNSA. The CDR3 spells CASSLPGRRHYGYTF. The CDR3, as DNA: TGTGCCAGCAGCTTACCCGGCCGGCGGCACTATGGCTACACCTTC. Complete variable domain (other parts from reference TRBV7-2 and TRBJ1-2): GAGVSQSPSNKVTEKGKDVELRCDPISGHTALYWYRQSLGQGLEFLIYFQGNSAPDKSGLPSDRFSAERTGGSVSTLTIQRTQQEDSAVYLCASSLPGRRHYGYTFGSGTRLTVV.

The V and J genes are TRBV28 and TRBJ1-5, with 9 bases aligning to TRBD1. The junction had 15 bases not matched to a gene; V was cut back by 5 bases and J by 7 bases. From germline, CDR1 is MDHEN and CDR2 SYDVKM. This CDR3 comprises 17 residues. The CDR3 DNA follows: TGTGCCAGCAGTCCAATATCGGGACAGGGACTAGGGCAGCCCCAGCATTTT. It specifies CASSPISGQGLGQPQHF.

This rearrangement joins TRBV28 to TRBJ2-1, with unresolved D. The CDR3 has 14 amino acids. The V gene lost 2 bases and the J gene lost 5 bases, with 10 bases spanning the gap. Germline V gene lookup returns CDR1 MDHEN and CDR2 SYDVKM. The CDR3 loop reads CASSLNPPNNEQFF. The CDR3 DNA follows: TGTGCCAGCAGTTTAAACCCACCTAACAATGAGCAGTTCTTC.

A single count supports this clone. The J gene is TRBJ1-1, the V gene TRBV5-1; D gene unclear. The germline CDR1 and CDR2 sequences are SGHRS and YFSETQ. The V and J ends lost 4 bases and 1 base respectively, with 8 bases between them. The CDR3 runs to 13 residues. DNA for the CDR3: TGCGCCAGCAGCCCCGCCCCGAACACTGAAGCTTTCTTT. Amino acid sequence: CASSPAPNTEAFF.

This clone was picked up one time. The J gene is TRBJ1-2, the V gene TRBV6-5; D is uncertain. This CDR3 contains 14 residues. From germline, CDR1 is MNHEY and CDR2 SVGAGI. V was trimmed by 0 bases and J by 4 bases, leaving 9 bases between them. The CDR3 is CASSYSNEIYGYTF. For the CDR3, the DNA is TGTGCCAGCAGTTACTCGAACGAGATCTATGGCTACACCTTC.

The V call is TRBV4-3, the J call TRBJ1-2, with 10 nucleotides matching TRBD1. CDR1 is LGHNA, CDR2 YSLEER, per germline. CDR3 length: 14 amino acids. V was clipped by 5 bases and J by 6 bases; unmatched bases: 6. The CDR3 coding sequence is TGCGCCAGCAGCTACGGACAGGGGGGTGATGGCTACACCTTC. The encoded protein is CASSYGQGGDGYTF.

This chain joins TRBV9 and TRBJ2-5, with D unresolved. Trimming took 4 bases from V and 2 from J, leaving 12 bases between them. CDR3 length: 14 residues. Germline lookup yields CDR1 SGDLS and CDR2 YYNGEE. In DNA form, the CDR3 reads TGTGCCAGCAGCTTGAGCCCGGTTCAAGAGACCCAGTACTTC. Amino acid sequence: CASSLSPVQETQYF.

The rearrangement links TRBV21-1 to TRBJ2-7; the tabulated D call, TRBD1, remains unverified against the DNA. TRBV21-1 is listed as a pseudogene. This CDR3 spans 15 amino acids. For the CDR3, the DNA is TGTGCCAGCAGCAAAGGGGACAGTGCCTCCTACGAGCAGTACTTC. It is translated as CASSKGDSASYEQYF.

This clone has only one observation. This sequence joins TRBV27 and TRBJ1-2; D might be TRBD1 (5 bases). Germline values: CDR1 MNHEY, CDR2 SMNVEV (reference sequence). The CDR3 extends over 13 amino acids. The V end lost 3 bases, the J end lost 6 bases, and 11 bases lay between the germline ends. The CDR3 region has the DNA TGTGCCAGCAGTTTGGGGCCCACTCATGGCTACACCTTC. Protein: CASSLGPTHGYTF.

In this sample, this clone turned up once. This chain's CDR3 is CASSISINQPQHF. CDR3 nucleotides: TGTGCCAGTAGTATTTCCATTAATCAGCCCCAGCATTTT. The gene calls are TRBV19 and TRBJ1-5; D remains ambiguous. From germline, CDR1 is LNHDA and CDR2 SQIVND (reference sequence). V was trimmed by 3 bases and J by 4 bases, leaving 7 bases between them. The CDR3 totals 13 residues.

The V gene is TRBV21-1, the J gene TRBJ1-5. TRBV21-1 corresponds to a pseudogene. This CDR3 has 13 residues. The CDR3: CASGPAGNQPQHF. CDR3 coding DNA: TGTGCCAGCGGGCCAGCGGGCAATCAGCCCCAGCATTTT.

This chain links TRBV5-6 with TRBJ1-2; the D is unclear. Trimming removed 3 bases from V and 7 bases from J, with 7 bases in between. Germline loops: CDR1 SGHDT, CDR2 YYEEEE. The CDR3 loop spans 11 amino acids. CDR3 loop: CASSSHGGYTF. The CDR3 coding sequence is TGTGCCAGCAGCTCCCATGGTGGCTACACCTTC. Full variable domain (outside the CDR3, taken from reference TRBV5-6 and TRBJ1-2): DAGVTQSPTHLIKTRGQQVTLRCSPKSGHDTVSWYQQALGQGPQFIFQYYEEEERQRGNFPDRFSGHQFPNYSSELNVNALLLGDSALYLCASSSHGGYTFGSGTRLTVV.

This sequence joins TRBV4-1 and TRBJ1-6, with a weak D call TRBD1 (6 bases). Trimming left V 6 bases short and J 7 bases short, with 19 bases between. The CDR3 spans 16 residues. Germline V lookup: CDR1 MGHRA, CDR2 YSYEKL. The DNA for the CDR3 is TGCGCCAGCAGACCATCCCGGGGGCGCGGGAATTCACCCCTCCACTTT. It translates to CASRPSRGRGNSPLHF.

The V gene is TRBV27, the J gene TRBJ2-1, with TRBD2 as a possible D gene (6 bases). The CDR3 consists of 14 residues. V was trimmed by 4 bases and J by 2 bases, leaving 9 bases between them. Germline CDR1 is MNHEY and CDR2 is SMNVEV (reference sequence). The CDR3 loop is CASSSWGAYNEQFF. CDR3 bases: TGTGCCAGCAGTTCCTGGGGGGCCTACAATGAGCAGTTCTTC.

The V and J genes are TRBV10-3 and TRBJ2-5; 9 bases agree with TRBD1. Looked up from germline, CDR1 is ENHRY and CDR2 is SYGVKD. The CDR3 is 15 residues long. Trimming removed 6 bases from V and 2 bases from J; junction bases left unmatched: 7. In DNA, the CDR3 is TGTGCCATCAGCATGACAGGGGGATGGCAAGAGACCCAGTACTTC. This translates into CAISMTGGWQETQYF.

The chain is built from TRBV6-5 and TRBJ2-1; TRBD2 agrees at 10 bases. The germline gives CDR1 MNHEY, CDR2 SVGAGI. V dropped 8 bases and J dropped 6; count of bases not matched to a gene: 7. This CDR3 is built from 14 residues. The CDR3: CASCRLAGTNEQFF. In DNA form, the CDR3 reads TGTGCCAGCTGCCGACTAGCGGGCACCAATGAGCAGTTCTTC.

The chain couples TRBV10-1 to TRBJ2-4, with 11 bases that match TRBD1. This CDR3 spans 15 amino acids. Germline V gene sequence: CDR1 WNHNN, CDR2 SYGVQD (reference sequence). The V and J ends lost 4 bases and 4 bases, in that order; junction bases with no gene match: 3. CDR3 in DNA: TGCGCCAGCAGTGCGGGGACAGGGGGGAAAAACATTCAGTACTTC. Translation gives CASSAGTGGKNIQYF.

The chain has TRBV9 and TRBJ1-1; possibly TRBD1 for D (6 bases). This CDR3 has 14 residues. Germline CDR1 SGDLS, CDR2 YYNGEE. The V gene lost 4 bases and the J gene lost 1 base, with 11 bases spanning the gap. The CDR3 nucleotides read TGTGCCAGCAGCCCACGAGGGGGGAACACTGAAGCTTTCTTT. Translated: CASSPRGGNTEAFF.

V usage is TRBV4-3 and J usage is TRBJ1-5; D call uncertain. CDR3 length: 15 residues. Germline CDR1 LGHNA, CDR2 YSLEER. The germline V and J ends were trimmed by 0 bases and 5 bases, with 11 bases remaining between them. As DNA, the CDR3 is TGCGCCAGCAGCCAAGATCCCGGGGAATATCAGCCCCAGCATTTT. This translates into CASSQDPGEYQPQHF.

This clone came up a few times. The chain has TRBV6-1 and TRBJ1-2; D may be TRBD1 (5 bases). Looked up from germline, CDR1 is MNHNS and CDR2 is SASEGT. The V end was cut by 1 base, the J end by 6 bases, with 9 bases between. The CDR3 extends over 13 amino acids. CDR3: CASSEDVRDGYTF. CDR3 bases: TGTGCCAGCAGTGAAGACGTCAGGGATGGCTACACCTTC.

The sample holds one count of this clone. The chain uses TRBV5-5 and TRBJ1-4; D is uncertain. Between the trimmed V and J ends, which lost 0 bases and 2 bases, there was a span of 5 bases. CDR1 SGHKS and CDR2 YYEKEE come from the germline V gene (reference sequence). This CDR3 contains 14 residues. The CDR3 here is CASSLGWTNEKLFF. CDR3 bases: TGTGCCAGCAGCTTGGGGTGGACTAATGAAAAACTGTTTTTT.